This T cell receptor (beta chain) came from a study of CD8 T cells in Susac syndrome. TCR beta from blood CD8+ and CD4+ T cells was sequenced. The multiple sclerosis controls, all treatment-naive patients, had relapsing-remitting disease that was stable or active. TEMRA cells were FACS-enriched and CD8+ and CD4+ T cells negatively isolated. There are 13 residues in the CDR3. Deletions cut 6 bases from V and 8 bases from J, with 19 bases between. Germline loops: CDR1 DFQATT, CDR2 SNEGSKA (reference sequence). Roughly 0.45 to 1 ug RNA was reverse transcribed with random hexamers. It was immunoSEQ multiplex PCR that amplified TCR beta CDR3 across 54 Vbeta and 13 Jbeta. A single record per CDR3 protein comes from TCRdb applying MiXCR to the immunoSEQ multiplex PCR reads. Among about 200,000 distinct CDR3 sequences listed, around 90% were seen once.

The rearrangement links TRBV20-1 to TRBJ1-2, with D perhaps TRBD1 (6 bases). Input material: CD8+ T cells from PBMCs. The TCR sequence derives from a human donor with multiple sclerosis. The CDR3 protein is CSARDPLQGGYTF. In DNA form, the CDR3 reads TGCAGTGCCCGAGACCCTTTACAGGGAGGCTACACCTTC.